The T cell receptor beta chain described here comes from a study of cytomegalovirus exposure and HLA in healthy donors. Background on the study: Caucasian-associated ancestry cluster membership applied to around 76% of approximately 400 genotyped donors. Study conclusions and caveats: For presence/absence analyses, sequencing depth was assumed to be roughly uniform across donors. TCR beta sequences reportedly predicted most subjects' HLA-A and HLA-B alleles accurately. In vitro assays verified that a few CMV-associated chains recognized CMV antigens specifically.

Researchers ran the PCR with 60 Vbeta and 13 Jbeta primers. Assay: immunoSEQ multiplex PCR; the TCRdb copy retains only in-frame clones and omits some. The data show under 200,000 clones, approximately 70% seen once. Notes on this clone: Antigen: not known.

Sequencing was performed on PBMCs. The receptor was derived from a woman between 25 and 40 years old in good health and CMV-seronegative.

The CDR3, as DNA: TGTGCCAGTAGTATACAAAGCGGGGGGACCTCCACAGATACGCAGTATTTT. As protein: CASSIQSGGTSTDTQYF. The gene calls are TRBV19 and TRBJ2-3; 9 bases agree with TRBD2. V shed 2 bases and J 2 bases; nucleotides not matched to a gene: 8. Germline V CDR1 and CDR2: LNHDA, SQIVND (reference sequence). The CDR3 has 17 amino acids.